A single sample gave rise to the 23 T cell receptor beta chains below, sequenced in a study of cytomegalovirus exposure and HLA in healthy donors. Primers: 60 Vbeta forward and 13 Jbeta reverse. The method was immunoSEQ multiplex PCR; TCRdb's version includes in-frame clones alone and lacks a portion of them. The repertoire holds 140,000 to 150,000 clones, with around 70% as singletons. The sequenced sample consisted of PBMCs. These receptors were collected from a woman aged 60-75 years in good health and CMV-seropositive.

This chain joins TRBV28 and TRBJ1-2, with TRBD1 as a possible D gene (6 bases). Germline V gives CDR1 MDHEN, CDR2 SYDVKM. Trimming cost V 6 bases and J 4 bases, with 15 bases left between them. This CDR3 comprises 14 residues. Here the CDR3 reads CASREDQGFYGYTF. The CDR3 coding sequence is TGTGCCAGCAGAGAAGACCAGGGGTTCTATGGCTACACCTTC.

The chain employs TRBV5-4 and TRBJ2-5; 12 nucleotides align to TRBD1. The trim removed 4 bases at V and 6 bases at J, leaving 4 bases unmatched. CDR1 SGHNT and CDR2 YYREEE come from the germline V gene (reference sequence). The CDR3 contains 14 residues. The CDR3 here is CASSLGQGAKTQYF. Written as DNA, the CDR3 is TGTGCCAGCAGCCTGGGACAGGGGGCAAAGACCCAGTACTTC.

The chain links TRBV5-6 to TRBJ2-1; possibly TRBD1 for D (7 bases). CDR3 length equals 16 residues. With 0 bases removed from V and 6 bases from J, the gap between germline ends came to 16 bases. Per the germline V gene, CDR1 is SGHDT and CDR2 is YYEEEE. CDR3 protein: CASSLAFLQGGNEQFF. For the CDR3, the DNA is TGTGCCAGCAGCTTGGCTTTTCTTCAGGGGGGCAATGAGCAGTTCTTC.

This clone turned up a few times. V and J are TRBV6-5 and TRBJ1-5; TRBD1 matches 7 bases. There are 16 residues in the CDR3. V shed 0 bases, J shed 4 bases, and the junction held 6 bases outside the gene matches. Germline V gene sequence: CDR1 MNHEY, CDR2 SVGAGI. CDR3 in DNA: TGTGCCAGCAGTTACTCTGGCCCACAGGGGAATCAGCCCCAGCATTTT. It codes for CASSYSGPQGNQPQHF.

This sequence joins TRBV6-5 and TRBJ1-4, with 12 bases matching TRBD1. This CDR3 is built from 16 residues. The trim removed 4 bases at V and 3 bases at J, leaving 3 bases unmatched. CDR1 MNHEY and CDR2 SVGAGI come from the germline V gene. The CDR3 DNA is TGTGCCAGCAGTTGGGACAGGGGGCGCGCTAATGAAAAACTGTTTTTT. Its protein product is CASSWDRGRANEKLFF.

The DNA for the CDR3 is TGTGCCACCAGCAGTGACCCCCTGCGGGGTAATGAAAAACTGTTTTTT. Amino acids: CATSSDPLRGNEKLFF. This sequence joins TRBV15 and TRBJ1-4; D uncertain. The V and J ends lost 3 bases and 4 bases respectively, with 15 bases between them. The CDR3 loop spans 16 amino acids. Germline V gene sequence: CDR1 LNHNV, CDR2 YYDKDF (reference sequence).

The chain has TRBV5-1 and TRBJ1-4; 9 bases align to TRBD1. Germline CDR1 is SGHRS and CDR2 is YFSETQ. The CDR3 is 15 residues long. V lost 0 bases to trimming and J lost 6 bases; unmatched junction nucleotides: 3. CDR3 amino acids: CASSLDGTGYEKLFF. In nucleotides, the CDR3 is TGCGCCAGCAGCTTGGATGGGACAGGGTATGAAAAACTGTTTTTT.

The rearrangement links TRBV19 to TRBJ1-1; TRBD1 matches 7 bases. CDR3 length equals 13 residues. The V segment lost 6 bases and the J segment 5 bases; nucleotides outside the gene matches: 6. From germline, CDR1 is LNHDA and CDR2 SQIVND (reference sequence). The CDR3 sequence is CASSSSGGTEAFF. CDR3 sequence (DNA): TGTGCCAGTAGCTCCTCAGGGGGAACTGAAGCTTTCTTT.

The V and J genes are TRBV9 and TRBJ2-2; possibly TRBD2 for D (5 bases). The CDR3 has 16 amino acids. With 4 bases removed from V and 0 bases from J, the gap between germline ends came to 13 bases. CDR1 is SGDLS, CDR2 YYNGEE, per germline. This CDR3 reads CASSIDYTTNTGELFF. The CDR3 DNA reads as TGTGCCAGCAGCATAGACTACACGACGAACACCGGGGAGCTGTTTTTT.

In its sample, this clone was seen a few times. The V and J genes are TRBV7-3 and TRBJ2-5, with D possibly being TRBD1 (7 bases). Germline lookup yields CDR1 SGHTA and CDR2 FQGTGA. Trimming removed 5 bases at V and 1 base at J, with 11 bases between. This CDR3 is 14 amino acids long. In DNA, the CDR3 is TGTGCCAGCAGCCCTCAGGGGGGCCAAGAGACCCAGTACTTC. Translating it yields CASSPQGGQETQYF.

The genes are TRBV19 and TRBJ1-2, with 7 bases lining up with TRBD1. The CDR3 loop spans 14 amino acids. Germline V gene data show CDR1 as LNHDA and CDR2 as SQIVND (reference sequence). V was pared by 6 bases and J by 4 bases, with 8 bases of the junction left unmatched. As DNA, the CDR3 is TGTGCCAGTAGCCCCCGACAGGGAACCTATGGCTACACCTTC. Translating it yields CASSPRQGTYGYTF.

This chain links TRBV5-4 with TRBJ2-3; 7 bases fit TRBD2. Germline lookup yields CDR1 SGHNT and CDR2 YYREEE (reference sequence). This CDR3 region has 16 residues. Trimming removed 4 bases from V and 6 bases from J; junction bases left unmatched: 14. The CDR3 sequence is CASSRGTIGSGDTQYF. The CDR3 DNA is TGTGCCAGCAGCCGCGGGACTATCGGCTCGGGGGATACGCAGTATTTT.

This sequence joins TRBV7-9 and TRBJ1-5, with 8 bases matching TRBD1. The germline V gene has CDR1 SEHNR and CDR2 FQNEAQ (reference sequence). The CDR3 runs 15 residues. With V trimmed by 6 bases and J by 0 bases, 4 bases remained unmatched. CDR3 in amino acids: CASSSDRGSNQPQHF. The CDR3 region has the DNA TGTGCCAGCAGTTCCGACAGGGGTAGCAATCAGCCCCAGCATTTT.

This chain joins TRBV11-1 and TRBJ1-1, with TRBD1 matching over 9 bases. Trimming took 4 bases from V and 1 from J; bases not matched to a gene: 4. The CDR3 loop spans 15 amino acids. CDR1 SGHAT and CDR2 FQDESV come from the germline V gene (reference sequence). The CDR3 reads CASSSQGAGNTEAFF. The CDR3 DNA follows: TGTGCCAGCAGCTCACAGGGGGCTGGGAACACTGAAGCTTTCTTT.

V gene TRBV5-6 combines with J gene TRBJ2-7, with 11 bases lining up with TRBD2. The CDR3 length is 15 residues. Germline V lookup: CDR1 SGHDT, CDR2 YYEEEE. V lost 3 bases and J lost 4; bases outside the gene matches: 6. CDR3 in amino acids: CASSSRLAGRYEQYF. CDR3 bases: TGTGCCAGCAGCTCAAGACTAGCGGGAAGGTACGAGCAGTACTTC.

V is TRBV30 and J is TRBJ1-3, with D hard to call. The CDR3 is 13 residues long. Germline V gene data show CDR1 as GTSNPN and CDR2 as SVGIG (reference sequence). The V end was cut by 1 base, the J end by 4 bases, with 8 bases between. The CDR3 region has the DNA TGTGCCTGGAGTGGAGGTGTCGGAAACACCATATATTTT. Translated: CAWSGGVGNTIYF.

The rearrangement links TRBV28 to TRBJ2-7; no firm D call. Germline-derived CDR1 and CDR2 are MDHEN and SYDVKM. This CDR3 is built from 12 residues. Trimming took off 1 base at V and 5 bases at J, with 6 bases between the two ends. CDR3 loop: CASSLSTNEQYF. The CDR3, as DNA: TGTGCCAGCAGTTTATCTACGAACGAGCAGTACTTC.

This sequence joins TRBV27 and TRBJ1-2, with D uncertain. The CDR3 runs 14 residues. The V end lost 3 bases, the J end lost 3 bases, and 11 bases lay between the germline ends. In germline, CDR1 is MNHEY, CDR2 SMNVEV (reference sequence). The CDR3 reads CASSFGLGDYGYTF. CDR3 coding DNA: TGTGCCAGCAGTTTCGGTCTCGGAGACTATGGCTACACCTTC.

This clone was seen more than once but under ten times. This rearrangement joins TRBV10-3 to TRBJ1-1; TRBD1 might be the D (5 bases). Germline lookup yields CDR1 ENHRY and CDR2 SYGVKD. Trimming took 2 bases from V and 4 from J, leaving 11 bases between them. The CDR3 runs to 14 residues. The CDR3 loop reads CAISEAGGGTEAFF. CDR3 DNA: TGTGCCATCAGTGAGGCGGGGGGAGGCACTGAAGCTTTCTTT.

The chain couples TRBV10-2 to TRBJ2-5; 9 nucleotides agree with TRBD2. The CDR3 totals 13 residues. The trim removed 9 bases at V and 5 bases at J, leaving 7 bases unmatched. The germline V gene encodes CDR1 WSHSY and CDR2 SAAADI. CDR3 region: CASDSGSGETQYF. The CDR3 nucleotides read TGCGCCAGTGATAGCGGGAGCGGGGAGACCCAGTACTTC.

This sequence joins TRBV20-1 and TRBJ1-2; a weak D match, TRBD1 (6 bases). Germline V gene lookup returns CDR1 DFQATT and CDR2 SNEGSKA (reference sequence). Trimming stripped 3 bases from V and 6 bases from J, with 8 bases between. This CDR3 contains 11 residues. This CDR3 reads CSARGAHGYTF. CDR3 in DNA: TGCAGTGCTAGGGGGGCGCATGGCTACACCTTC.

This rearrangement joins TRBV5-6 to TRBJ1-1; D uncertain. This CDR3 comprises 15 residues. V was trimmed by 4 bases and J by 0 bases, leaving 13 bases between them. In germline, CDR1 is SGHDT, CDR2 YYEEEE. The CDR3 region is CASSHEALLNTEAFF. The CDR3 DNA is TGTGCCAGCAGCCACGAGGCATTACTGAACACTGAAGCTTTCTTT.

The V gene is TRBV19, the J gene TRBJ1-1; D not certain. The V end lost 4 bases, the J end lost 5 bases, and 17 bases lay between the germline ends. CDR1 is LNHDA, CDR2 SQIVND, per germline (reference sequence). The CDR3 runs to 15 residues. The DNA of the CDR3 is TGTGCCAGTAGTACCTACGGACCCCGGAGGACTGAAGCTTTCTTT. Translating gives CASSTYGPRRTEAFF.